Each of the 22 T cell receptor beta chains below was sequenced from the same sample in a study of Graves' ophthalmopathy and Graves' hyperthyroidism. The authors amplified TCR beta CDR3 regions from RNA transcripts. The workflow started with a first-round RT-PCR run with HTBI primers and then moved on to a second-round multiplex PCR. TCRdb re-analysed the multiplex PCR reads in MiXCR, keeping a single row per CDR3 protein. The sample has about half a million distinct CDR3 sequences, under 15% seen once. Specimen: blood. The receptors here all came from a woman in her twenties or thirties with Graves' ophthalmopathy.

This clonotype was observed many times. This rearrangement joins TRBV18 to TRBJ2-7; D may be TRBD1 (6 bases). Germline V CDR1 and CDR2: KGHSH, LQKENI. This CDR3 comprises 13 residues. V was clipped by 5 bases and J by 6 bases, with 14 bases between them. CDR3: CASSKDRDTEQYF. The CDR3 DNA reads as TGTGCCAGCTCAAAAGACCGGGACACCGAGCAGTACTTC.

This clonotype was seen repeatedly, ten times or more. The chain carries TRBV29-1 and TRBJ2-2; D may be TRBD2 (6 bases). V was pared by 6 bases and J by 1 base, with 12 bases between. This CDR3 comprises 14 residues. Per the germline V gene, CDR1 is SQVTM and CDR2 is ANQGSEA. The CDR3 is CSVAGPGNTGELFF. The CDR3 bases are TGCAGCGTGGCGGGACCTGGGAACACCGGGGAGCTGTTTTTT.

This clonotype showed up just a few times. The junction does not match germline at one end; this may be a read error. The chain employs TRBV6-1 and TRBJ1-1; D is ambiguous. Germline assignment: CDR1 MNHNS and CDR2 SASEGT. The CDR3 is 16 amino acids. The CDR3 spells CASRLSYRSGFTEALF. CDR3 DNA: TGTGCCAGCAGGCTATCTTATCGATCGGGTTTCACTGAAGCTCTCTTT.

The chain uses TRBV4-1 and TRBJ2-2, with 11 bases aligning to TRBD2. Looked up from germline, CDR1 is MGHRA and CDR2 is YSYEKL. The CDR3 length is 18 residues. V trimming: 1 base; J trimming: 7 bases; junction bases outside the gene matches: 11. CDR3 in amino acids: CASSQAVRASGRHGELFF. Written as DNA, the CDR3 is TGCGCCAGCAGCCAAGCGGTCCGGGCTAGCGGGAGGCACGGGGAGCTGTTTTTT.

This clonotype has at least ten counts. CDR3 DNA sequence: TGTGCCAGCAGTTTAGGGACTAGCGGGGGCGGGGAGCTGTTTTTT. Translating gives CASSLGTSGGGELFF. The chain is built from TRBV27 and TRBJ2-2, with TRBD2 matching over 14 bases. J gave up 7 bases and V 2 bases, and 0 bases lay outside the gene matches. CDR1 MNHEY and CDR2 SMNVEV come from the germline V gene (reference sequence). The CDR3 loop spans 15 amino acids.

Note on this clonotype: Germline is not matched at one junction end, which may reflect a read error. V and J are TRBV6-4 and TRBJ1-5, with TRBD1 as a possible D gene (5 bases). CDR3 size: 18 residues. Germline-derived CDR1 and CDR2 are MRHNA and SNTAGT. CDR3 nucleotides: TGTGCCAGCAGTGACCGAGGGGTAACAGATTATAGCAATCAGCCCCTGCATTTT. Protein sequence: CASSDRGVTDYSNQPLHF.

V and J are TRBV4-1 and TRBJ2-7, with D maybe TRBD1 (6 bases). CDR3 length: 14 amino acids. Germline-derived CDR1 and CDR2 are MGHRA and YSYEKL. V lost 2 bases to trimming and J lost 2 bases, with 10 bases between them. Written as DNA, the CDR3 is TGCGCCAGCAGCCAACGGGACAAAACCTACGAGCAGTACTTC. Amino acids: CASSQRDKTYEQYF.

This clonotype was seen many times. The chain joins TRBV27 to TRBJ1-2, with no clear D. V lost 3 bases and J lost 0, with 5 bases in between. Germline CDR1 is MNHEY and CDR2 is SMNVEV (reference sequence). The CDR3 totals 13 residues. The CDR3 spells CASSFDSNYGYTF. In DNA, the CDR3 is TGTGCCAGCAGTTTCGACTCTAACTATGGCTACACCTTC.

This clonotype was observed a handful of times. The chain uses TRBV10-2 and TRBJ1-5; D perhaps matches TRBD1 (6 bases). Germline V gives CDR1 WSHSY, CDR2 SAAADI. The V gene lost 4 bases and the J gene lost 3 bases, with 10 bases spanning the gap. The CDR3 runs 14 residues. The CDR3 loop is CASSGGGFNQPQHF. DNA of the CDR3: TGCGCCAGCAGTGGAGGGGGTTTCAATCAGCCCCAGCATTTT.

This clonotype was counted many times. The chain joins TRBV5-1 to TRBJ1-3, with D tentatively TRBD1 (6 bases). The CDR3 is made up of 17 amino acids. Germline CDR1 SGHRS, CDR2 YFSETQ. V lost 3 bases to trimming and J lost 1 base, with 17 bases between them. Here the CDR3 reads CASSYVPPGHSGNTIYF. CDR3 in DNA: TGCGCCAGCAGCTACGTTCCTCCGGGACATTCTGGAAACACCATATATTTT.

This clonotype was seen many times. V is TRBV11-1 and J is TRBJ1-1; no clear D gene. There are 14 residues in the CDR3. Germline loops: CDR1 SGHAT, CDR2 FQDESV (reference sequence). Trimming cost V 6 bases and J 1 base, with 12 bases left between them. Here the CDR3 DNA reads TGTGCCAGCAGTCTGTCGGGAACGAACACTGAAGCTTTCTTT. Protein product: CASSLSGTNTEAFF. The full variable domain, its missing parts supplied by reference TRBV11-1 and TRBJ1-1, is EAEVAQSPRYKITEKSQAVAFWCDPISGHATLYWYRQILGQGPELLVQFQDESVVDDSQLPKDRFSAERLKGVDSTLKIQPAELGDSAMYLCASSLSGTNTEAFFGQGTRLTVV.

In its sample, this clonotype was seen many times. The genes are TRBV6-1 and TRBJ1-3; the D is unclear. The CDR3 covers 16 residues. V shed 1 base and J shed 0 bases, with 10 bases lying between them. Germline V gives CDR1 MNHNS, CDR2 SASEGT. This CDR3 is CASSEDSLSSGNTIYF. Here the CDR3 DNA reads TGTGCCAGCAGTGAAGACTCCCTGAGCTCTGGAAACACCATATATTTT.

The CDR3 is CASSLTRGRGGELFF. CDR3 sequence (DNA): TGTGCCAGCAGCCTCACGAGGGGGCGGGGCGGGGAGCTGTTTTTT. The chain is built from TRBV7-2 and TRBJ2-2, with D possibly being TRBD1 (7 bases). The germline V gene encodes CDR1 SGHTA and CDR2 FQGNSA. The CDR3 length is 15 residues. V lost 5 bases and J 7 bases, leaving 17 bases between the germline ends.

This clonotype has a count of ten or more. The chain links TRBV20-1 to TRBJ1-5; D is possibly TRBD1 (5 bases). V was shortened by 6 bases and J by 4 bases, with 16 bases between the two germline ends. Germline-derived CDR1 and CDR2 are DFQATT and SNEGSKA (reference sequence). This CDR3 comprises 14 residues. CDR3 residues: CSARAGTENQPQHF. The CDR3 bases are TGCAGTGCGCGAGCCGGGACTGAGAATCAGCCCCAGCATTTT.

This clonotype showed up many times. The rearrangement links TRBV6-1 to TRBJ1-2; 8 bases align to TRBD1. The CDR3 has 15 amino acids. Germline-derived CDR1 and CDR2 are MNHNS and SASEGT. V shed 6 bases and J 3 bases; nucleotides not matched to a gene: 9. CDR3 sequence: CASSPEATGDYGYTF. For the CDR3, the DNA is TGTGCCAGCAGCCCGGAGGCGACAGGGGACTATGGCTACACCTTC.

This clonotype was seen repeatedly, ten times or more. The rearrangement joins TRBV7-9 to TRBJ2-7; the D is unclear. CDR3 length: 14 amino acids. The V gene lost 3 bases and the J gene lost 3 bases, with 12 bases spanning the gap. The V gene's germline CDR1 is SEHNR and CDR2 FQNEAQ (reference sequence). CDR3 bases: TGTGCCAGCAGCTTGGGCCCCGGTGGCTACGAGCAGTACTTC. Translating it yields CASSLGPGGYEQYF.

This clonotype was seen a handful of times. The V gene is TRBV28, the J gene TRBJ1-2; D unclear. CDR3 size: 13 residues. Between the trimmed V and J ends, which lost 10 bases and 5 bases, there was a span of 17 bases. Germline V gives CDR1 MDHEN, CDR2 SYDVKM. CDR3 region: CATQTSEEYGYTF. Written as DNA, the CDR3 is TGTGCCACCCAGACCAGCGAGGAATATGGCTACACCTTC.

This clonotype was picked up many times. This chain links TRBV20-1 with TRBJ1-2, with no clear D. Germline CDR1 DFQATT, CDR2 SNEGSKA (reference sequence). The V gene lost 5 bases and the J gene lost 1 base, with 11 bases spanning the gap. The CDR3 spans 13 residues. The CDR3 nucleotides read TGCAGTGCTCCTGACAAACTTAACTATGGCTACACCTTC. Its protein is CSAPDKLNYGYTF.

At least ten counts were recorded for this clonotype. This chain uses TRBV15 with TRBJ2-7; 15 bases line up with TRBD2. The CDR3 length is 17 residues. Losses at the gene ends were 4 bases for V and 3 bases for J; bases not matched to a gene: 7. Per germline, CDR1 LNHNV and CDR2 YYDKDF (reference sequence). The CDR3 nucleotides are TGTGCCACCAGCACGGGACTAGCGGGAGGTCCCTTCTACGAGCAGTACTTC. Translation gives CATSTGLAGGPFYEQYF.

This clonotype was seen many times. The chain has TRBV7-8 and TRBJ2-2; 8 bases align to TRBD1. The V gene's germline CDR1 is SGHVS and CDR2 FQNEAQ. CDR3 length equals 14 residues. Trimming took 9 bases from V and 1 from J; bases not matched to a gene: 4. The CDR3 sequence: CARGQDRNTGELFF. The CDR3 coding sequence is TGTGCCAGGGGACAGGACCGGAACACCGGGGAGCTGTTTTTT.

This clonotype was recorded many times. V is TRBV12-3 or TRBV12-4 and J is TRBJ1-1; D is unresolved. This CDR3 is built from 12 residues. V lost 3 bases, J lost 5 bases, and 7 bases lay in between. The CDR3 sequence: CASSFARTEAFF. CDR3 nucleotides: TGTGCCAGCAGTTTCGCCCGGACTGAAGCTTTCTTT.

V usage is TRBV7-2 and J usage is TRBJ2-2, with D unresolved. This CDR3 has 12 residues. Germline V gene data show CDR1 as SGHTA and CDR2 as FQGNSA. Trimming removed 5 bases from V and 9 bases from J, with 10 bases in between. This CDR3 reads CASSPKSRELFF. For the CDR3, the DNA is TGTGCCAGCAGCCCAAAGTCCCGGGAGCTGTTTTTT.